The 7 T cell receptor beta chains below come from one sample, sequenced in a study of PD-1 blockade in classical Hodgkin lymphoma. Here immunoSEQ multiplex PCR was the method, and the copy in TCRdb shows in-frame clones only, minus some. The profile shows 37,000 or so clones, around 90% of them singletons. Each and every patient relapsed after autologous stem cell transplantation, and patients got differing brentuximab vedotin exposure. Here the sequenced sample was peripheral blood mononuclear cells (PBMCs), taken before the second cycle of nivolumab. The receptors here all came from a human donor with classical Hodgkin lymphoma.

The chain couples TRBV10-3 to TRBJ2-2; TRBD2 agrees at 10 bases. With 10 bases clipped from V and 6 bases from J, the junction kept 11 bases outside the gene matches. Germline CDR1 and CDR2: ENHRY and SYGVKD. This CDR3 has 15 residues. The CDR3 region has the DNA TGTGCCACGGGGACTAGCGCCGAGTCCGCCGGGGAGCTGTTTTTT. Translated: CATGTSAESAGELFF.

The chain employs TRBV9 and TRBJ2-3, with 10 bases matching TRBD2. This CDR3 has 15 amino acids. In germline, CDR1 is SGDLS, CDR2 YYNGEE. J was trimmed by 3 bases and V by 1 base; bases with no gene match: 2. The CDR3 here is CASSVPAGGTDTQYF. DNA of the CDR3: TGTGCCAGCAGCGTACCAGCGGGGGGGACAGATACGCAGTATTTT.

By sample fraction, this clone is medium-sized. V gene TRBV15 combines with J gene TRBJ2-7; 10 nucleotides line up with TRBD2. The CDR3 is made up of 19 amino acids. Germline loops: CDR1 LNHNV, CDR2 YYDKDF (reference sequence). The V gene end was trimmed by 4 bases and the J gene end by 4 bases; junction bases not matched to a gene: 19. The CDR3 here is CATSIPISGRPTRRYEQYF. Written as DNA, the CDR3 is TGTGCCACCAGCATTCCGATTAGCGGGAGGCCCACCCGAAGATACGAGCAGTACTTC.

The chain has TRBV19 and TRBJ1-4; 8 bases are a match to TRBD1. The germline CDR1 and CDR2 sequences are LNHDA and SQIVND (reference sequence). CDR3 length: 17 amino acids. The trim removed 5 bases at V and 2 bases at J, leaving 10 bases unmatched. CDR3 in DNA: TGTGCCAGTAGTCCGGTGAACAGGGGGGTCACTAATGAAAAACTGTTTTTT. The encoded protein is CASSPVNRGVTNEKLFF. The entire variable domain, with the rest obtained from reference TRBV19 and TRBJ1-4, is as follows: DGGITQSPKYLFRKEGQNVTLSCEQNLNHDAMYWYRQDPGQGLRLIYYSQIVNDFQKGDIAEGYSVSREKKESFPLTVTSAQKNPTAFYLCASSPVNRGVTNEKLFFGSGTQLSVL.

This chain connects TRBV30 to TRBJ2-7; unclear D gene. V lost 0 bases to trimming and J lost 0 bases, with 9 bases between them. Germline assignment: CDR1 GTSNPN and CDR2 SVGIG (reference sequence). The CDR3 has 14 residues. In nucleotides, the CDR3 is TGTGCCTGGAGTGTTGGTCCTTACTCCTACGAGCAGTACTTC. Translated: CAWSVGPYSYEQYF.

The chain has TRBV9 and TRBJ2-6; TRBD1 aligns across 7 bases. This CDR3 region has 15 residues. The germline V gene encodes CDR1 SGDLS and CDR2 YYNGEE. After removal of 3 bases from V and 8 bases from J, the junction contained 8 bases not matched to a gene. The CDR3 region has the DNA TGTGCCAGCAGCGCTAAGACAGGGAGACCCAACGTCCTGACTTTC. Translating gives CASSAKTGRPNVLTF.

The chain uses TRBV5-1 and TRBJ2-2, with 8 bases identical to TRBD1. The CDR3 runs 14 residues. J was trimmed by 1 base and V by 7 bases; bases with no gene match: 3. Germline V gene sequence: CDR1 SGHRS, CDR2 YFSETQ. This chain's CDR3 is CASGGTGNTGELFF. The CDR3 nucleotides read TGCGCCAGCGGAGGGACAGGGAACACCGGGGAGCTGTTTTTT.